The rows below give T cell receptor beta chains drawn from one sample of a study of blood T cell repertoires in COVID-19. The method was immunoSEQ multiplex PCR; TCRdb's version includes in-frame clones alone and lacks a portion of them. The sample holds around 310,000 clones, about 90% seen once. The specimen was peripheral blood. The receptors originated from a woman aged 40 to 49 with COVID-19, enrolled during active disease. The CDR3 runs from the conserved cysteine through the conserved F or W. Each record gives: V gene, J gene, clone size, D gene, CDR3 DNA, CDR3 protein. A D gene is named only where the DNA matches it firmly. Rows may omit the clone size; those that give it use once, few, many or a size class.

>TRBV3-1/TRBV3-2|TRBJ1-1|.|TRBD1
TGTACCAGCAGCCGGGACAGGGATGGCACTGAAGCTTTCTTT
CTSSRDRDGTEAFF
>TRBV5-4|TRBJ1-3|.|.
TGTGCCAGCAGCGGTTCTCCAGGGTTCTCAGGAAACACCATATATTTT
CASSGSPGFSGNTIYF
>TRBV6-6|TRBJ1-4|.|.
TGTGCCAGCAGTCCCGAGGGTCAGTGGGGTGAAAAACTGTTTTTT
CASSPEGQWGEKLFF
>TRBV11-2|TRBJ2-1|.|.
TGTGCCAGCAGCTTATCACTAGTAAACAATGAGCAGTTCTTC
CASSLSLVNNEQFF
>TRBV7-2|TRBJ2-7|.|.
TGTGCCAGCAGCTTAGCGAGCGGAACCCCCTACGAGCAGTACTTC
CASSLASGTPYEQYF
>TRBV19|TRBJ1-1|few|.
TGTGCCAGTTCGTGGTTGGCAAACACTGAAGCTTTCTTT
CASSWLANTEAFF
>TRBV5-5|TRBJ2-3|.|TRBD1
TGTGCCAGCAGCTTGCAGGGGGGCACAGATACGCAGTATTTT
CASSLQGGTDTQYF
>TRBV9|TRBJ2-5|once|.
TGTGCCAGCAGCGCCAGGGAGACCCAGTACTTC
CASSARETQYF
>TRBV28|TRBJ2-5|few|.
TGTGCCAGCAGTCACCGGGACACCCAAGAGACCCAGTACTTC
CASSHRDTQETQYF
>TRBV7-9|TRBJ2-5|.|.
TGTGCCAGCAGCACCGGGACATGGGAGACCCAGTACTTC
CASSTGTWETQYF
>TRBV28|TRBJ2-7|once|.
TGTGCCAGCAGTTTGCACAGGTTTTACGAGCAGTACTTC
CASSLHRFYEQYF
>TRBV28|TRBJ1-2|.|TRBD1
TGTGCCAGCAGTTTGACAGGGTTCCTCTATGGCTACACCTTC
CASSLTGFLYGYTF
>TRBV10-3|TRBJ2-4|.|TRBD2
TGTGCCATCAGTGAGCCGATTAGACCGGGACTAGCGGGGACCATTCAGTACTTC
CAISEPIRPGLAGTIQYF
>TRBV2|TRBJ2-1|.|TRBD2
TGCGCCAGCAGGAACCTAGCGGGATCCTCCTACAATGAGCAGTTCTTC
CASRNLAGSSYNEQFF
>TRBV28|TRBJ1-1|.|.
TGTGCCAGCAGTCCCCCAGCGGACAGCGCTGAAGCTTTCTTT
CASSPPADSAEAFF
>TRBV28|TRBJ2-7|.|TRBD2
TGTGCCAGCATTGCGGGAGGGGGATACGAGCAGTACTTC
CASIAGGGYEQYF
>TRBV28|TRBJ1-1|.|.
TGTGCCAGCAGTCCGCCCAGGGAGGGCACTGAAGCTTTCTTT
CASSPPREGTEAFF
>TRBV3-1/TRBV3-2|TRBJ2-6|.|.
TGTGCCAGCAGCTCCAGGGGTTCTGGGGCCAACGTCCTGACTTTC
CASSSRGSGANVLTF
>TRBV19|TRBJ1-5|.|TRBD1
TGTGCCAGCGGACAGGTTCTAAATCAGCCCCAGCATTTT
CASGQVLNQPQHF
>TRBV27|TRBJ2-2|.|.
TGTGCCAGCACCCCCGGACAGCAACCGAACACCGGGGAGCTGTTTTTT
CASTPGQQPNTGELFF
>TRBV28|TRBJ1-4|.|TRBD1
TGTGCCAGCAGTTTAATCGGGACAGGGGTAAATGAAAAACTGTTTTTT
CASSLIGTGVNEKLFF
>TRBV11-1|TRBJ2-3|.|.
TGTGCCAGCAGCTTCCCAGGAACAGATACGCAGTATTTT
CASSFPGTDTQYF
>TRBV19|TRBJ1-4|.|TRBD1
TGTGCCAGTAGTATCAGGACAGGAGACCATGAAAAACTGTTTTTT
CASSIRTGDHEKLFF
>TRBV7-2|TRBJ1-2|.|.
TGTGCCAGCAGCTTCACGGGGGGCAACGGCTACACCTTC
CASSFTGGNGYTF
>TRBV7-9|TRBJ1-5|.|TRBD1
TGTGCCAGCAGCCACCACGGGACAGGAGGTAACAATCAGCCCCAGCATTTT
CASSHHGTGGNNQPQHF
>TRBV29-1|TRBJ2-7|.|TRBD1
TGCAGCGTTAGACAGGGACGGAAGTCCTACGAGCAGTACTTC
CSVRQGRKSYEQYF
>TRBV19|TRBJ1-2|few|TRBD1
TGTGCCAGTAGCCGGACAGGGGAAGGATATGGCTACACCTTC
CASSRTGEGYGYTF
>TRBV27|TRBJ2-7|.|TRBD1
TGTGCCAGCAGTTCCGGACCGGGACAGGGAAGGTACGAGCAGTACTTC
CASSSGPGQGRYEQYF
>TRBV5-1|TRBJ2-7|.|.
TGCGCCAGCAGCTACACCATCACGGGCTACGAGCAGTACTTC
CASSYTITGYEQYF
>TRBV7-3|TRBJ2-1|.|.
TGTGCCAGCAGCTCTAGTAATGAGCAGTTCTTC
CASSSSNEQFF
>TRBV28|TRBJ1-5|.|TRBD1
TGTGCCAGCAGTCCCGAGACAGGGTTTGGAAATCAGCCCCAGCATTTT
CASSPETGFGNQPQHF
>TRBV12-2|TRBJ2-2|once|.
TGTGCAAGTCGCCGTGGACTGAGGAGGGAGCTGTTTTTT
CASRRGLRRELFF
>TRBV4-1|TRBJ1-5|.|.
TGCGCCAGCAGCCAAGCTTCTTTGGGAGGGGGGAGCCAGCCCCAGCATTTT
CASSQASLGGGSQPQHF
>TRBV28|TRBJ2-1|.|TRBD2
TGTGCCAGCAGTCGAGCGGGGGGCGCGTCCCGGCATGAGCAGTTCTTC
CASSRAGGASRHEQFF
>TRBV7-2|TRBJ1-1|.|TRBD1
TGTGCCAGCAGCTTAGAAACAGGGGGCGCGAGCACTGAAGCTTTCTTT
CASSLETGGASTEAFF
>TRBV28|TRBJ1-5|few|.
TGTGCCAGCAGTTCAGGGTACCGGGGCAATCAGCCCCAGCATTTT
CASSSGYRGNQPQHF
>TRBV10-3|TRBJ1-1|.|.
TGTGCCATCAGCCCACAGGGCTTGAACACTGAAGCTTTCTTT
CAISPQGLNTEAFF
>TRBV24-1|TRBJ1-4|.|.
TGTGCCACCAGTGATTCACGCGCCCTGAATGAAAAACTGTTTTTT
CATSDSRALNEKLFF
>TRBV29-1|TRBJ1-1|.|.
TGCAGCGTTGAATCGCGGCCGTCAGGCCGAGGGACTGAAGCTTTCTTT
CSVESRPSGRGTEAFF
>TRBV28|TRBJ2-5|.|TRBD2
TGTGCCAGCAGTGTGACTAGCGGGGGTGGAGAGACCCAGTACTTC
CASSVTSGGGETQYF
>TRBV10-3|TRBJ2-2|.|TRBD1
TGTGCCATCAGTTACAGGGGTCCGAACACCGGGGAGCTGTTTTTT
CAISYRGPNTGELFF
>TRBV27|TRBJ1-2|.|.
TGTGCCAGCAGTTCCCAGGGAACGGTGAGGAACTATGGCTACACCTTC
CASSSQGTVRNYGYTF
>TRBV5-4|TRBJ2-5|.|TRBD2
TGTGCCAGCAGCCTTCTAGCGGGAGGAGGTGAGACCCAGTACTTC
CASSLLAGGGETQYF
>TRBV5-5|TRBJ2-7|.|.
TGTGCCAGCAGCTTGGACAGCATCTACGAGCAGTACTTC
CASSLDSIYEQYF
>TRBV5-5|TRBJ2-2|.|TRBD1
TGTGCCAGCAGCCGATGGCTGGGACAGGGGTTCGGGGAGCTGTTTTTT
CASSRWLGQGFGELFF